This record concerns one T cell receptor (beta chain) sequence. This specimen comes from a study of blood T cell repertoires in COVID-19. Study at large: The origin of the acute and convalescent COVID-19 samples was the United States, Italy and Spain. T cells, B-cell-depleted T cells, or PBMCs provided the cDNA or gDNA that served as material.

The CDR3 length is 15 residues. Germline CDR1 is ENHRY and CDR2 is SYGVKD. The junction had 5 bases not matched to a gene; V was cut back by 10 bases and J by 1 base. Original analysis: Amplified reference gene primers provided the basis for estimating nucleated cell counts. The data were produced by immunoSEQ multiplex PCR, yet TCRdb's version contains in-frame clones alone and is incomplete. V, J and clone size were drawn from that table, and D and trimming were deduced from the DNA. The data show 250,000 or so clones, approximately 89% seen once. J is TRBJ2-5 and V is TRBV10-3, with 14 bases matching TRBD2. The specimen sequenced was peripheral blood. This TCR was recovered from a man aged 40-50 years with active or convalescent COVID-19. CDR3 sequence: CATGLAGDPQETQYF. CDR3 nucleotide sequence: TGTGCCACGGGACTAGCGGGAGACCCCCAAGAGACCCAGTACTTC.